The 7 T cell receptor beta chains presented below share a single source sample, sequenced in a study of siplizumab effects on memory and regulatory T cells. The data were produced by immunoSEQ multiplex PCR, yet TCRdb's version contains in-frame clones alone and is incomplete. Of about 110,000 clones listed, about 91% are singletons. The sequenced sample consisted of Tregs sorted from blood. The origin of the receptors is a human donor in good health.

V gene TRBV9 combines with J gene TRBJ1-1, with D maybe TRBD1 (6 bases). V was clipped by 0 bases and J by 5 bases, with 14 bases between them. Germline lookup yields CDR1 SGDLS and CDR2 YYNGEE. The CDR3 contains 15 residues. CDR3 loop: CASSVAVGGGTEAFF. The CDR3, as DNA: TGTGCCAGCAGCGTAGCTGTAGGAGGGGGAACTGAAGCTTTCTTT. Full variable domain (remainder filled in from reference TRBV9 and TRBJ1-1): DSGVTQTPKHLITATGQRVTLRCSPRSGDLSVYWYQQSLDQGLQFLIQYYNGEERAKGNILERFSAQQFPDLHSELNLSSLELGDSALYFCASSVAVGGGTEAFFGQGTRLTVV.

The rearrangement uses TRBV10-3 and TRBJ2-3; 7 positions match TRBD1. V trimming: 2 bases; J trimming: 4 bases; junction bases outside the gene matches: 15. Germline V gene sequence: CDR1 ENHRY, CDR2 SYGVKD. The CDR3 consists of 18 residues. The CDR3 spells CAISETYGTGTEADTQYF. The CDR3 nucleotides read TGTGCCATCAGTGAGACTTACGGCACAGGGACAGAGGCAGATACGCAGTATTTT.

The chain links TRBV6-1 to TRBJ1-3; D gene ambiguous. CDR1 is MNHNS, CDR2 SASEGT, per germline. The length of the CDR3 is 14 residues. V was shortened by 10 bases and J by 1 base, with 14 bases between the two germline ends. For the CDR3, the DNA is TGTGCCATCTCCCGGTCGGGGTCTGGAAACACCATATATTTT. Protein: CAISRSGSGNTIYF.

The chain links TRBV28 to TRBJ2-1; 15 bases are a match to TRBD2. This CDR3 has 16 residues. Germline CDR1 is MDHEN and CDR2 is SYDVKM. V was pared by 8 bases and J by 6 bases, with 8 bases of the junction left unmatched. CDR3 amino acids: CASGTSGRLGFNEQFF. The CDR3 DNA follows: TGTGCCAGCGGGACTAGCGGGAGGTTGGGTTTCAATGAGCAGTTCTTC.

The chain employs TRBV7-9 and TRBJ2-3; 7 bases are shared with TRBD2. V lost 1 base and J lost 0; bases outside the gene matches: 10. Germline lookup yields CDR1 SEHNR and CDR2 FQNEAQ (reference sequence). The CDR3 extends over 18 amino acids. CDR3 bases: TGTGCCAGCAGCTTAGGGGGGGGGACTTCCCCCAGCACAGATACGCAGTATTTT. It codes for CASSLGGGTSPSTDTQYF.

This clone was seen only once. The chain is built from TRBV2 and TRBJ2-2, with TRBD1 identical over 8 bases. The CDR3 is 20 residues long. From germline, CDR1 is SNHLY and CDR2 FYNNEI. Trimming took 3 bases from V and 5 from J; bases not matched to a gene: 20. CDR3 sequence (DNA): TGTGCCAGCAGTGATTTAGGACAGGGCTCGGAGGGATGGGGGACCGGGGAGCTGTTTTTT. Its protein product is CASSDLGQGSEGWGTGELFF.

The CDR3 spells CASSKGLTGIYEQYF. The CDR3 bases are TGTGCCAGCAGCAAAGGCTTGACAGGGATTTACGAGCAGTACTTC. This chain joins TRBV9 and TRBJ2-7; TRBD1 agrees at 7 bases. V gave up 4 bases and J gave up 4 bases; unmatched junction bases: 11. CDR3 length: 15 amino acids. Germline CDR1 reads SGDLS; CDR2 reads YYNGEE.